This record concerns one T cell receptor (beta chain) sequence. Its matching antigen is unknown. An end of the junction does not agree with germline; a read error may underlie this. Per germline, CDR1 SEHNR and CDR2 FQNEAQ (reference sequence). The CDR3 is 14 amino acids. This sample is part of a study of cytomegalovirus exposure and HLA in healthy donors. Notes on the study in general: According to the study, roughly 160 TCR beta chains were cytomegalovirus-associated. Through in vitro validation, a few CMV-associated chains were shown to be specific for CMV antigens. It was reported in a later analysis that an Asian-associated ancestry cluster showed fewer N-insertions than the roughly 710-donor mean.

PCR amplification relied on 60 Vbeta primers (plus 13 Jbeta primers). Only in-frame clones appear in the TCRdb table, and some are missing; sequencing was by immunoSEQ multiplex PCR. The repertoire holds about 130,000 clones, around 83% seen once, with almost 3% in the top ten. The TCR comes from a young woman in good health and CMV-seropositive. Material: PBMCs. The chain employs TRBV7-9 and TRBJ2-7, with TRBD2 matching 8 bases. Here the CDR3 reads CSSSPGGGQYEQYF. CDR3 nucleotides: TGTTCCAGCAGCCCGGGGGGGGGACAATACGAGCAGTACTTC.